These 18 T cell receptor beta chains were sequenced from one sample in a study of shared clonotypes between healthy human individuals. Data came from immunoSEQ multiplex PCR; TCRdb stores just in-frame clones and leaves some out. The sample lists 950,000 to 1,300,000 clones; about 70% were seen once. Input material: memory CD4+ T cells sorted from blood. The sample's subset: CD45RA-negative fraction. Receptors were obtained from a man in his late teens or twenties in good health.

This rearrangement joins TRBV2 to TRBJ2-2; 11 bases match TRBD1. Germline CDR1 reads SNHLY; CDR2 reads FYNNEI. The CDR3 is made up of 13 amino acids. Trimming at V came to 6 bases and at J to 6 bases, leaving 0 bases not matched to a gene. CDR3 sequence: CASRGQGAGELFF. CDR3 coding DNA: TGTGCCAGCAGGGGACAGGGGGCCGGGGAGCTGTTTTTT.

This clone was counted between two and nine times. The rearrangement uses TRBV11-2 and TRBJ2-4; the D is unclear. The V end lost 6 bases, the J end lost 0 bases, and 12 bases lay between the germline ends. The CDR3 covers 15 residues. Per the germline V gene, CDR1 is SGHAT and CDR2 is FQNNGV. CDR3: CASRTLTGAKNIQYF. For the CDR3, the DNA is TGTGCCAGCAGGACCTTGACTGGAGCCAAAAACATTCAGTACTTC. The full variable domain, rest sourced from reference TRBV11-2 and TRBJ2-4, is EAGVAQSPRYKIIEKRQSVAFWCNPISGHATLYWYQQILGQGPKLLIQFQNNGVVDDSQLPKDRFSAERLKGVDSTLKIQPAKLEDSAVYLCASRTLTGAKNIQYFGAGTRLSVL.

This chain joins TRBV10-2 and TRBJ2-1, with TRBD2 identical over 11 bases. This CDR3 is built from 15 residues. V lost 3 bases, J lost 10 bases, and 8 bases stayed unmatched. Germline V CDR1 and CDR2: WSHSY, SAAADI. The CDR3 DNA follows: TGCGCCAGCAGTGAAAGGGGACTAGCGGCACAGGAGCAGTTCTTC. Protein: CASSERGLAAQEQFF.

The J gene is TRBJ2-7, the V gene TRBV7-9; 8 bases are a match to TRBD1. With 1 base clipped from V and 3 bases from J, the junction kept 17 bases outside the gene matches. The length of the CDR3 is 19 residues. The germline V gene encodes CDR1 SEHNR and CDR2 FQNEAQ (reference sequence). CDR3 sequence reads: CASSLVPVVTGGKSYEQYF. CDR3 sequence (DNA): TGTGCCAGCAGCTTAGTCCCCGTCGTTACAGGGGGTAAAAGCTACGAGCAGTACTTC.

This clone was detected only a few times. The V call is TRBV6-5, the J call TRBJ1-1, with a possible D match to TRBD1 (6 bases). V shed 5 bases and J shed 10 bases, with 11 bases lying between them. The germline V gene has CDR1 MNHEY and CDR2 SVGAGI. The CDR3 length is 11 residues. DNA for the CDR3: TGTGCCAGCAGTGGACAGTCTAGAGCTTTCTTT. Translated, it gives CASSGQSRAFF.

The gene calls are TRBV4-2 and TRBJ2-7; 7 positions agree with TRBD2. Germline lookup yields CDR1 LGHNA and CDR2 YNFKEQ. The junction had 5 bases not matched to a gene; V was cut back by 3 bases and J by 0 bases. The CDR3 totals 15 residues. CDR3 amino acids: CASSHRAGTSYEQYF. CDR3 in DNA: TGTGCCAGCAGCCACCGAGCGGGGACCTCCTACGAGCAGTACTTC.

The CDR3 bases are TGTGCCAGTGGGACAGGGGGCCTCAATCAGCCCCAGCATTTT. Translating it yields CASGTGGLNQPQHF. This rearrangement joins TRBV27 to TRBJ1-5, with 12 bases that match TRBD1. The CDR3 consists of 14 residues. The germline V gene encodes CDR1 MNHEY and CDR2 SMNVEV (reference sequence). After removal of 9 bases from V and 3 bases from J, the junction contained 3 bases not matched to a gene.

The chain recombines TRBV29-1 with TRBJ2-3, with a possible D match to TRBD2 (6 bases). CDR3 size: 13 residues. The germline V and J ends were trimmed by 5 bases and 6 bases, with 15 bases remaining between them. Germline V gene lookup returns CDR1 SQVTM and CDR2 ANQGSEA. The CDR3 bases are TGCAGCGTTCGGGAGCGCCGGTCGGATACGCAGTATTTT. It encodes CSVRERRSDTQYF.

This chain connects TRBV11-2 to TRBJ1-5, with 7 bases fitting TRBD1. Germline assignment: CDR1 SGHAT and CDR2 FQNNGV. The CDR3 is 16 residues long. V lost 5 bases, J lost 4 bases, and 11 bases stayed unmatched. The CDR3 loop is CASSPSWGQRNQPQHF. The CDR3 DNA reads as TGTGCCAGCAGCCCTAGCTGGGGACAGAGGAATCAGCCCCAGCATTTT.

This clone was seen more than once but under ten times. Other nucleotide sequences in the sample specify the same CDR3. This chain connects TRBV19 to TRBJ1-1; the D is unclear. Germline V CDR1 and CDR2: LNHDA, SQIVND (reference sequence). The CDR3 loop spans 12 amino acids. Trimming took off 3 bases at V and 5 bases at J, with 7 bases between the two ends. CDR3 nucleotides: TGTGCCAGTAGTATGCGGGAGACTGAAGCTTTCTTT. Amino acid sequence: CASSMRETEAFF.

The rearrangement joins TRBV13 to TRBJ2-1, with a possible D match to TRBD2 (8 bases). Trimming stripped 5 bases from V and 1 base from J, with 15 bases between. The CDR3 contains 16 residues. Germline values: CDR1 PRHDT, CDR2 FYEKMQ (reference sequence). The CDR3 loop reads CASSHLAGQSYNEQFF. The CDR3 bases are TGTGCCAGCAGCCACTTAGCGGGACAGTCCTACAATGAGCAGTTCTTC.

The J gene is TRBJ1-5, the V gene TRBV6-5; D gene uncertain. Germline V lookup: CDR1 MNHEY, CDR2 SVGAGI. The CDR3 extends over 14 amino acids. The ends were cut back, 0 bases at V and 9 bases at J, with 12 bases in the middle. The CDR3 DNA sequence: TGTGCCAGCAGTTACTCGACGGGTTGGGGGCCCCAGCATTTT. It specifies CASSYSTGWGPQHF.

The chain uses TRBV21-1 and TRBJ2-5; the table assigns TRBD1, which was not confirmed against the DNA. TRBV21-1 is a pseudogene locus. The CDR3 is 17 amino acids. The DNA of the CDR3 is TGTGCCAGCCCCCCTCAGGGGACCTACATTTCTCAAGAGACCCAGTACTTC. This codes for CASPPQGTYISQETQYF.

The rearrangement uses TRBV15 and TRBJ1-5; TRBD1 matches at 7 bases. J lost 6 bases, V lost 2 bases, and 7 bases had no gene match. The CDR3 has 15 residues. CDR1 and CDR2 (germline): LNHNV, YYDKDF (reference sequence). CDR3 nucleotide sequence: TGTGCCACCAGCAGAAGTACAGGGGATGGTCAGCCCCAGCATTTT. This encodes CATSRSTGDGQPQHF. Looking up the rest from reference TRBV15 and TRBJ1-5 gives the full variable domain: DAMVIQNPRYQVTQFGKPVTLSCSQTLNHNVMYWYQQKSSQAPKLLFHYYDKDFNNEADTPDNFQSRRPNTSFCFLDIRSPGLGDTAMYLCATSRSTGDGQPQHFGDGTRLSIL.

A remark on this clone: Other DNA sequences from this sample encode an identical CDR3 as well. The J gene is TRBJ2-1, the V gene TRBV7-3, with D perhaps matching TRBD1 or TRBD2 (5 bases each). CDR3 length: 15 amino acids. Germline loops: CDR1 SGHTA, CDR2 FQGTGA. V lost 5 bases and J lost 0, with 11 bases in between. The CDR3 DNA is TGTGCCAGCAGCCCGGGGACGGACTCCTACAATGAGCAGTTCTTC. This translates into CASSPGTDSYNEQFF.

The CDR3 DNA reads as TGTGCCAGCAGCCCTTATGCGCAGTACTTC. The encoded protein is CASSPYAQYF. The chain couples TRBV5-5 to TRBJ2-7; no reliable D call. The germline gives CDR1 SGHKS, CDR2 YYEKEE (reference sequence). The CDR3 sequence is 10 residues long. With 4 bases removed from V and 9 bases from J, the gap between germline ends came to 8 bases.

V gene TRBV11-2 combines with J gene TRBJ1-1; D is possibly TRBD1 (6 bases). Germline CDR1 is SGHAT and CDR2 is FQNNGV. The ends were cut back, 1 base at V and 1 base at J, with 16 bases in the middle. The CDR3 runs to 17 residues. The CDR3 region is CASSLGWFGQKNTEAFF. CDR3 nucleotide sequence: TGTGCCAGCAGCTTAGGTTGGTTCGGACAGAAGAACACTGAAGCTTTCTTT.

This clone was seen more than once but under ten times. The chain combines TRBV6-5 with TRBJ1-2; 11 bases line up with TRBD1. After removal of 6 bases from V and 4 bases from J, the junction contained 7 bases not matched to a gene. Germline CDR1 and CDR2: MNHEY and SVGAGI. The CDR3 is 15 amino acids. CDR3 residues: CASRLGQGASYGYTF. The CDR3 DNA is TGTGCCAGCAGGCTCGGACAGGGGGCTTCCTATGGCTACACCTTC.